This T cell receptor beta chain was found in a study of blood T cells in healthy people across ages. Looking at the study overall: There was about one barcoded beta molecule captured by template switching per two T cells. Overall study findings and caveats: Expanded clonotype shifts may have been confounded, as the donors had an unknown CMV status. The lack of PBMC sorting stopped any conclusive naive versus antigen-experienced comparison. Naive T cell percentage strongly correlated with TCR beta diversity.

About this clonotype itself: Its target is unknown. This may arise from a read error, as a much more abundant clone is one base away.

This CDR3 contains 12 residues. V lost 1 base and J 3 bases, leaving 7 bases between the germline ends. Germline V gene sequence: CDR1 DFQATT, CDR2 SNEGSKA (reference sequence). Then a second PCR, running about 7 to 11 cycles, was carried out with a sample-barcoded 5' primer and a J-beta primer mix. In TCRdb, the 5' RACE reads were re-called with MiXCR into one record per CDR3 protein. The sample contains hundreds of thousands of distinct CDR3 sequences, about 30% of which appear only once. The sample taken for sequencing was blood. The chain joins TRBV20-1 to TRBJ2-7; D ambiguous. The source of this sequence is a woman older than 75 in good health. The DNA of the CDR3 is TGCAGTGCTAGAGTATCAGGCTACGAGCAGTACTTC. Protein sequence: CSARVSGYEQYF.